The source of this TCR beta chain is a study of blood T cell repertoires in COVID-19. After removal of 5 bases from V and 5 bases from J, the junction contained 1 base not matched to a gene. CDR1 and CDR2 from the germline V gene are SEHNR and FQNEAQ (reference sequence). The CDR3 is made up of 14 amino acids. Source study methods: Estimation of nucleated cell counts relied on the amplification of reference gene primers. The repertoire was sequenced with immunoSEQ multiplex PCR; TCRdb's copy has only in-frame clones and lacks some. V and J calls and clone size come straight from that table; D and trimming were deduced from the DNA. The sample records roughly 100,000 clones, 81% being singletons. In its sample, this clone was seen once.

The chain combines TRBV7-9 with TRBJ1-6; TRBD1 matches at 9 bases. The specimen was peripheral blood. The TCR was taken from a woman in her 70s with acute or convalescent COVID-19. The CDR3 sequence: CASSRTGDNSPLHF. The CDR3 DNA follows: TGTGCCAGCAGCCGGACAGGGGATAATTCACCCCTCCACTTT.